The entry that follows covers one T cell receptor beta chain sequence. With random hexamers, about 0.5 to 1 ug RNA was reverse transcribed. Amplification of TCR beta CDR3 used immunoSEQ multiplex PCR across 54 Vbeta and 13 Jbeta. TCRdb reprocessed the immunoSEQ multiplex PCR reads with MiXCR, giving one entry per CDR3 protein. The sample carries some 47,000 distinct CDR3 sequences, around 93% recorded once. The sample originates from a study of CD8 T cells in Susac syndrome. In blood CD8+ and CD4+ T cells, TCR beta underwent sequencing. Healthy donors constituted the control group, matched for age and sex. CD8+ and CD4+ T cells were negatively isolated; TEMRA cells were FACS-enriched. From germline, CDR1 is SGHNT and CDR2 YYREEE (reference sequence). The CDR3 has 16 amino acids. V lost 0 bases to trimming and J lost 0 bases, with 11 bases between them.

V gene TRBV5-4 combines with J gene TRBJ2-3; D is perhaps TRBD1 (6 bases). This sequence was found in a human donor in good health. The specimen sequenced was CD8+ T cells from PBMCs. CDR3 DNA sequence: TGTGCCAGCAGCTTGGTAGGGGGACCTAGCACAGATACGCAGTATTTT. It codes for CASSLVGGPSTDTQYF.